Following are 19 T cell receptor beta chains from one sample sequenced in a study of OX40 agonist ivuxolimab in advanced cancers. Sequencing used immunoSEQ multiplex PCR; TCRdb keeps in-frame clones, though not all of them. The table lists fewer than 80,000 clones, 70% to 85% of them singletons. Sequenced material: CD4+ or CD8+ T cells sorted from blood, taken in a trial of the OX40 agonist ivuxolimab. These receptors all come from an adult with an advanced solid tumor such as melanoma, head and neck, liver or kidney cancer.

The chain combines TRBV7-2 with TRBJ2-3; D is ambiguous. The germline V gene encodes CDR1 SGHTA and CDR2 FQGNSA. Between the trimmed V and J ends, which lost 5 bases and 3 bases, there was a span of 9 bases. The CDR3 is 13 residues long. CDR3 bases: TGTGCCAGCAGCCCGAGAGTGACAGATACGCAGTATTTT. Residues: CASSPRVTDTQYF.

The rearrangement joins TRBV10-2 to TRBJ1-3; TRBD1 is a possible D gene (5 bases). This CDR3 spans 14 amino acids. In germline, CDR1 is WSHSY, CDR2 SAAADI. V was trimmed by 6 bases and J by 0 bases, leaving 9 bases between them. CDR3 sequence (DNA): TGCGCCAGCAGAGTAACAGGCTCTGGAAACACCATATATTTT. It specifies CASRVTGSGNTIYF.

V gene TRBV5-4 combines with J gene TRBJ2-7, with D perhaps TRBD1 or TRBD2 (5 bases each). Trimming stripped 2 bases from V and 0 bases from J, with 9 bases between. Germline V gene sequence: CDR1 SGHNT, CDR2 YYREEE (reference sequence). The CDR3 is 14 residues long. CDR3 coding DNA: TGTGCCAGCAGCTTTAACGGGGCCTCCTACGAGCAGTACTTC. Protein sequence: CASSFNGASYEQYF.

This clone was recorded only once. The chain recombines TRBV15 with TRBJ1-2; TRBD1 matches 7 bases. J gave up 5 bases and V 3 bases, and 6 bases lay outside the gene matches. Germline-derived CDR1 and CDR2 are LNHNV and YYDKDF (reference sequence). The CDR3 consists of 14 residues. CDR3 sequence: CATSRDRTQYGYTF. The CDR3 region has the DNA TGTGCCACCAGCAGGGACAGGACACAGTATGGCTACACCTTC.

The chain has TRBV5-1 and TRBJ2-1, with D possibly being TRBD1 or TRBD2 (5 bases each). The CDR3 loop spans 15 amino acids. Germline CDR1 SGHRS, CDR2 YFSETQ. The V and J ends lost 4 bases and 5 bases respectively, with 16 bases between them. The CDR3 bases are TGCGCCAGCAGCGCCGGCTGGGACGGAAACAATGAGCAGTTCTTC. The encoded protein is CASSAGWDGNNEQFF.

This clone was counted a few times. The J gene is TRBJ1-1, the V gene TRBV7-2, with D unresolved. V shed 2 bases and J shed 5 bases, with 9 bases lying between them. The germline V gene encodes CDR1 SGHTA and CDR2 FQGNSA. The CDR3 totals 13 residues. The DNA of the CDR3 is TGTGCCAGCAGCTTAAATTACCAGACTGAAGCTTTCTTT. It translates to CASSLNYQTEAFF.

The J gene is TRBJ2-7, the V gene TRBV28; maybe TRBD1 (6 bases). Germline assignment: CDR1 MDHEN and CDR2 SYDVKM. V was shortened by 4 bases and J by 6 bases, with 16 bases between the two germline ends. The CDR3 spans 14 residues. The CDR3 DNA is TGTGCCAGCAGTTCCACAGGGAGTACATCCGAGCAGTACTTC. Amino acids: CASSSTGSTSEQYF. Full variable domain (missing parts from reference TRBV28 and TRBJ2-7): DVKVTQSSRYLVKRTGEKVFLECVQDMDHENMFWYRQDPGLGLRLIYFSYDVKMKEKGDIPEGYSVSREKKERFSLILESASTNQTSMYLCASSSTGSTSEQYFGPGTRLTVT.

The rearrangement links TRBV4-3 to TRBJ2-7; TRBD1 matches 8 bases. With V trimmed by 3 bases and J by 5 bases, 15 bases remained unmatched. This CDR3 is 17 amino acids long. Germline loops: CDR1 LGHNA, CDR2 YSLEER. The CDR3 region is CASSQRPGGASPNEQYF. Written as DNA, the CDR3 is TGCGCCAGCAGCCAGAGACCAGGGGGCGCGAGCCCAAACGAGCAGTACTTC.

The chain joins TRBV4-3 to TRBJ2-7, with D possibly matching TRBD2 (6 bases). The V gene's germline CDR1 is LGHNA and CDR2 YSLEER. The CDR3 is 18 amino acids. The V and J ends lost 0 bases and 1 base respectively, with 19 bases between them. CDR3 amino acids: CASSQDWIGGDKSYEQYF. The CDR3, as DNA: TGCGCCAGCAGCCAAGACTGGATCGGGGGAGACAAGTCCTACGAGCAGTACTTC.

In its sample, this clone was seen once. The V gene is TRBV19, the J gene TRBJ1-5; no clear D gene. Germline CDR1 and CDR2: LNHDA and SQIVND (reference sequence). The CDR3 is made up of 14 amino acids. Trimming stripped 7 bases from V and 3 bases from J, with 13 bases between. In nucleotides, the CDR3 is TGTGCCAGTACCTCCTCAGGATCCAATCAGCCCCAGCATTTT. Its protein is CASTSSGSNQPQHF.

V is TRBV7-2 and J is TRBJ2-2, with D unresolved. Deletions cut 2 bases from V and 2 bases from J, with 9 bases between. This CDR3 is built from 15 residues. Germline V CDR1 and CDR2: SGHTA, FQGNSA. CDR3 nucleotides: TGTGCCAGCAGCTTACAGTCTGGCAACACCGGGGAGCTGTTTTTT. Its protein is CASSLQSGNTGELFF.

V gene TRBV21-1 combines with J gene TRBJ2-7; the D call of TRBD1 is as the table states it, not checked on the DNA. TRBV21-1 constitutes a pseudogene. This CDR3 region has 19 residues. DNA for the CDR3: TGTGCCAGCAGCAAGGGGGGACAGGGGGCGAACCAACCCTCCTACGAGCAGTACTTC. Translated: CASSKGGQGANQPSYEQYF.

This clone came up once. The V and J genes are TRBV25-1 and TRBJ2-7, with D uncertain. The CDR3 contains 15 residues. Germline CDR1 and CDR2: MGHDK and SYGVNS. V lost 5 bases to trimming and J lost 2 bases, with 16 bases between them. The CDR3: CASSNRDADAYEQYF. CDR3 coding DNA: TGTGCCAGCAGTAATAGGGATGCGGATGCCTACGAGCAGTACTTC.

This clone has a single count. The chain couples TRBV9 to TRBJ2-5; 12 bases are shared with TRBD2. The germline gives CDR1 SGDLS, CDR2 YYNGEE. CDR3 length: 17 amino acids. Trimming took 0 bases from V and 5 from J; bases not matched to a gene: 8. The CDR3 DNA sequence: TGTGCCAGCAGCGTAGATTCTAGCGGGGGGGCGAGGGAGACCCAGTACTTC. It is translated as CASSVDSSGGARETQYF.

V is TRBV5-6 and J is TRBJ1-2; 10 bases align to TRBD1. Germline assignment: CDR1 SGHDT and CDR2 YYEEEE. The ends lost 1 base at V and 7 bases at J; junction bases unmatched: 7. The CDR3 consists of 15 residues. The CDR3 region is CASSLIPGQGIGYTF. In DNA, the CDR3 is TGTGCCAGCAGCTTGATACCGGGACAGGGGATTGGCTACACCTTC.

This rearrangement joins TRBV7-6 to TRBJ2-1; D unresolved. Trimming removed 0 bases at V and 5 bases at J, with 17 bases between. The germline V gene has CDR1 SGHVS and CDR2 FNYEAQ. CDR3 length equals 17 residues. This chain's CDR3 is CASSLAQVRPRNNEQFF. The CDR3 DNA follows: TGTGCCAGCAGCTTAGCGCAGGTTCGACCTAGGAACAATGAGCAGTTCTTC.

The chain couples TRBV10-3 to TRBJ2-2; 11 bases align to TRBD1. Germline CDR1 ENHRY, CDR2 SYGVKD. V shed 4 bases and J 6 bases; nucleotides not matched to a gene: 7. CDR3 size: 16 residues. The CDR3 loop is CAISGAGTGGSGELFF. In DNA form, the CDR3 reads TGTGCCATCAGTGGGGCGGGGACAGGGGGATCCGGGGAGCTGTTTTTT.

This clone was picked up one time. This chain's CDR3 is CSVSYRQGVGETQYF. The CDR3 DNA is TGCAGCGTTTCCTACCGACAGGGGGTGGGCGAGACCCAGTACTTC. This rearrangement joins TRBV29-1 to TRBJ2-5, with TRBD1 matching over 9 bases. This CDR3 has 15 residues. V dropped 5 bases and J dropped 5; count of bases not matched to a gene: 12. The germline V gene encodes CDR1 SQVTM and CDR2 ANQGSEA. The variable domain in full, with the rest retrieved from reference TRBV29-1 and TRBJ2-5, is SAVISQKPSRDICQRGTSLTIQCQVDSQVTMMFWYRQQPGQSLTLIATANQGSEATYESGFVIDKFPISRPNLTFSTLTVSNMSPEDSSIYLCSVSYRQGVGETQYFGPGTRLLVL.

The chain joins TRBV2 to TRBJ2-1; 11 bases map to TRBD1. This CDR3 has 13 amino acids. V shed 9 bases and J 4 bases; nucleotides not matched to a gene: 2. Per the germline V gene, CDR1 is SNHLY and CDR2 is FYNNEI. The CDR3 DNA is TGTGCCAGGGGGACAGGGGGTTACAATGAGCAGTTCTTC. As protein: CARGTGGYNEQFF.